These 14 T cell receptor beta chains came from one sample sequenced in a study of T cells in Graves' hyperthyroidism and ophthalmopathy. RNA transcripts provided the source from which TCR beta CDR3 regions were amplified. During a first-round RT-PCR of the TCR CDR3, the HTBI primer set was used. Each CDR3 protein gets one entry after TCRdb re-called the multiplex PCR reads with MiXCR. The sample carries around 600,000 distinct CDR3 sequences, 12% to 15% recorded once. The sequenced material came from blood. The receptors stem from a woman aged 18-30 years with Graves' ophthalmopathy.

This clonotype has a count of ten or more. J is TRBJ2-7 and V is TRBV7-9; no reliable D call. This CDR3 comprises 15 residues. CDR1 SEHNR and CDR2 FQNEAQ come from the germline V gene (reference sequence). The ends were cut back, 5 bases at V and 1 base at J, with 15 bases in the middle. In DNA form, the CDR3 reads TGTGCCAGCAGCGGGCTACAGTATTCTTCCTACGAGCAGTACTTC. It codes for CASSGLQYSSYEQYF.

This clonotype has at least ten counts. The chain has TRBV2 and TRBJ2-1; D is unresolved. The CDR3 has 14 residues. Trimming took off 0 bases at V and 3 bases at J, with 6 bases between the two ends. CDR1 SNHLY and CDR2 FYNNEI come from the germline V gene. CDR3 coding DNA: TGTGCCAGCAGTGAAGCGCTTCACTACAATGAGCAGTTCTTC. Protein sequence: CASSEALHYNEQFF.

This clonotype was observed at least ten times. The J gene is TRBJ2-3, the V gene TRBV27; 8 bases match TRBD2. The CDR3 runs to 14 residues. The V gene's germline CDR1 is MNHEY and CDR2 SMNVEV (reference sequence). With 6 bases clipped from V and 0 bases from J, the junction kept 2 bases outside the gene matches. CDR3 sequence reads: CASRRTSSTDTQYF. The CDR3 nucleotides read TGTGCCAGCAGGAGGACTAGCAGCACAGATACGCAGTATTTT.

This clonotype occurred a few times. This chain uses TRBV30 with TRBJ2-1, with 7 bases lining up with TRBD1. V lost 3 bases and J lost 3; bases outside the gene matches: 8. The CDR3 length is 15 residues. Germline V gene lookup returns CDR1 GTSNPN and CDR2 SVGIG (reference sequence). In DNA form, the CDR3 reads TGTGCCTGGAGGGTGATCCGGGACAGCTACAATGAGCAGTTCTTC. It is translated as CAWRVIRDSYNEQFF. Full variable domain (remainder filled in from reference TRBV30 and TRBJ2-1): SQTIHQWPATLVQPVGSPLSLECTVEGTSNPNLYWYRQAAGRGLQLLFYSVGIGQISSEVPQNLSASRPQDRQFILSSKKLLLSDSGFYLCAWRVIRDSYNEQFFGPGTRLTVL.

The chain carries TRBV7-2 and TRBJ2-1; perhaps TRBD2 as D (5 bases). Trimming stripped 5 bases from V and 8 bases from J, with 13 bases between. CDR1 and CDR2 from the germline V gene are SGHTA and FQGNSA. CDR3 length: 13 amino acids. The CDR3 sequence: CASSPRGSDEQFF. For the CDR3, the DNA is TGTGCCAGCAGCCCCCGGGGTAGCGATGAGCAGTTCTTC. The whole variable domain, remainder taken from reference TRBV7-2 and TRBJ2-1, is GAGVSQSPSNKVTEKGKDVELRCDPISGHTALYWYRQSLGQGLEFLIYFQGNSAPDKSGLPSDRFSAERTGGSVSTLTIQRTQQEDSAVYLCASSPRGSDEQFFGPGTRLTVL.

This clonotype was observed many times. The chain recombines TRBV12-3 or TRBV12-4 with TRBJ1-1, with D possibly being TRBD1 (6 bases). The CDR3 covers 13 residues. V gave up 5 bases and J gave up 2 bases, with 9 bases separating them. CDR3 DNA sequence: TGTGCCAGCAGTCCAGGGGATAACACTGAAGCTTTCTTT. This translates into CASSPGDNTEAFF.

This clonotype has just a few counts. The chain links TRBV5-1 to TRBJ2-7, with 7 bases aligning to TRBD1. The V and J ends lost 3 bases and 2 bases, in that order; junction bases with no gene match: 11. The CDR3 is 16 amino acids. The V gene's germline CDR1 is SGHRS and CDR2 YFSETQ. CDR3 amino acids: CASSWERTGRTYEQYF. CDR3 DNA sequence: TGCGCCAGCAGCTGGGAGCGGACAGGAAGAACCTACGAGCAGTACTTC.

Concerning this clonotype: A read error is possible here, since a much larger clone lies one base away. This sequence joins TRBV7-9 and TRBJ2-1; 7 bases agree with TRBD2. Germline lookup yields CDR1 SEHNR and CDR2 FQNEAQ (reference sequence). CDR3 size: 15 residues. Unmatched junction bases numbered 17, after V lost 8 bases and J lost 10 bases. The CDR3 DNA reads as TGTGCCAGCGGTCTGAGCGGGGTTTCGGAGTGGGAGCAGTTCTTC. Translating it yields CASGLSGVSEWEQFF.

This clonotype turned up a few times. V gene TRBV29-1 combines with J gene TRBJ1-5; 7 bases are shared with TRBD1. Germline V gives CDR1 SQVTM, CDR2 ANQGSEA. The CDR3 spans 13 residues. V trimming: 3 bases; J trimming: 2 bases; junction bases outside the gene matches: 1. The CDR3, as DNA: TGCAGCGTTGATGACAGGGGCAATCAGCCCCAGCATTTT. Its translation is CSVDDRGNQPQHF.

There are a few counts of this clonotype. The V gene is TRBV5-4, the J gene TRBJ2-3; TRBD2 agrees at 10 bases. The CDR3 has 16 amino acids. The germline V gene has CDR1 SGHNT and CDR2 YYREEE (reference sequence). The junction had 10 bases not matched to a gene; V was cut back by 4 bases and J by 5 bases. CDR3 in DNA: TGTGCCAGCAGCCCTAGCGGGAGAAGGTATTTAGATACGCAGTATTTT. Amino acid sequence: CASSPSGRRYLDTQYF.

This clonotype occurred a few times. The chain links TRBV19 to TRBJ2-3; D uncertain. The germline V gene has CDR1 LNHDA and CDR2 SQIVND (reference sequence). The CDR3 runs 14 residues. The V end lost 2 bases, the J end lost 2 bases, and 8 bases lay between the germline ends. The CDR3 loop is CASSITDFTDTQYF. CDR3 coding DNA: TGTGCCAGTAGTATAACCGACTTCACAGATACGCAGTATTTT.

The chain couples TRBV7-2 to TRBJ2-1; 11 bases align to TRBD2. Trimming at V came to 3 bases and at J to 8 bases, leaving 6 bases not matched to a gene. The germline gives CDR1 SGHTA, CDR2 FQGNSA. This CDR3 has 15 amino acids. CDR3 sequence reads: CASSFIAGGPDEQFF. In DNA form, the CDR3 reads TGTGCCAGCAGCTTCATAGCGGGAGGGCCCGATGAGCAGTTCTTC.

This clonotype was seen once. The gene calls are TRBV4-2 and TRBJ2-5; the D gene could be TRBD1 or TRBD2 (6 bases each). This CDR3 spans 15 amino acids. Deletions cut 4 bases from V and 5 bases from J, with 17 bases between. Germline assignment: CDR1 LGHNA and CDR2 YNFKEQ. The CDR3 reads CASSRNLGGRETQYF. The CDR3 nucleotides are TGTGCCAGCAGCCGCAACTTAGGGGGGCGCGAGACCCAGTACTTC.

Ten or more counts support this clonotype. This chain joins TRBV7-9 and TRBJ2-3, with TRBD1 matching 7 bases. There are 16 residues in the CDR3. With 3 bases clipped from V and 2 bases from J, the junction kept 8 bases outside the gene matches. Germline V gives CDR1 SEHNR, CDR2 FQNEAQ (reference sequence). The CDR3 bases are TGTGCCAGCAGCTTTGGGACAGAAGTTCCCACAGATACGCAGTATTTT. It specifies CASSFGTEVPTDTQYF.